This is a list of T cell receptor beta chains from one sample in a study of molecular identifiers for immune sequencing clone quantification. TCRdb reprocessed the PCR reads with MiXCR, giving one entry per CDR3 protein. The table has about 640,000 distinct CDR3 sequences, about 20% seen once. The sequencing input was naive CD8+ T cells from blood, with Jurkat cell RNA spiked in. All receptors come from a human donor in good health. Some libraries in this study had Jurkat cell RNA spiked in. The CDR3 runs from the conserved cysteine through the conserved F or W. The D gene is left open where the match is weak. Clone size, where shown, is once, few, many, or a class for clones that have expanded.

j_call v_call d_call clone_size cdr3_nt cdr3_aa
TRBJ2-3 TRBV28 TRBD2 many TGTGCCAGCAGCACGGGACTAGCGGGGAGCACAGATACGCAGTATTTT CASSTGLAGSTDTQYF
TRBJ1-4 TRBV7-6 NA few TGTGCCAGCAGCCGGACAGTCGCTAATGAAGAACTGTTTTTT CASSRTVANEELFF
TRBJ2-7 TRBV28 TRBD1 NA TGTGCCAGCAGTCGAGGACAGGGGGAGAAGGCCTACGAGCAGTACTTC CASSRGQGEKAYEQYF
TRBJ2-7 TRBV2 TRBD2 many TGTGCCAGCAGTGAGATTAGCGGGAGCCGGGAGCAGTACTTC CASSEISGSREQYF
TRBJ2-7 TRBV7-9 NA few TGTGCCAGCAACCTAAAGGGAGGTTACGAGCAGTACTTC CASNLKGGYEQYF
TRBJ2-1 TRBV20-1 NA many TGCAGTGCTAGGGGACGGAGCTCCTACAATGAGCAGTTCTTC CSARGRSSYNEQFF
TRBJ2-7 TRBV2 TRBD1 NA TGTGCCAGCAGTGGAAGACAGGGGGCGAAAGAGCAGTACTTC CASSGRQGAKEQYF
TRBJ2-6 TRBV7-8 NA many TGTGCCAGCAGCCTCCTAGCCGGGGCCAACGTCCTGACTTTC CASSLLAGANVLTF
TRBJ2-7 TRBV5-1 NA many TGCGCCAGCAGCCGCCAGGGAACTACCTACGAGCAGTACTTC CASSRQGTTYEQYF
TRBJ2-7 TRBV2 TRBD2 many TGTGCCAGCAGTGAAGTGGCGGGAGGAGGGTCCTACGAGCAGTACTTC CASSEVAGGGSYEQYF
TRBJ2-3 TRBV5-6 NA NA TGTGCCAGCAGCCCTGGGAACACTATAACTCGCACAGATACGCAGTATTTT CASSPGNTITRTDTQYF
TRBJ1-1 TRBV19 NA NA TGTGCCAGTAGTATAGGGGAGAACAGTGAAGCTTTCTTT CASSIGENSEAFF
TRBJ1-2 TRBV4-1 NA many TGCGCCAGCAGCCCTTTAGACCGGGGGGGCTATGGCTACACCTTC CASSPLDRGGYGYTF
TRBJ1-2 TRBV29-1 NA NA TGCAGCGTTGATTTACAGGGTGCAAGCTACACCTTC CSVDLQGASYTF
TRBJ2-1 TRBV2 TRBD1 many TGTGCCAGCAGTCCCGACAGGGCCTACAATGAGCAGTTCTTC CASSPDRAYNEQFF
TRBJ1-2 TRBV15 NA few TGTGCCACCAGCAGAGATCGGGGGGGGCGCGGTGGCTACACCTTC CATSRDRGGRGGYTF
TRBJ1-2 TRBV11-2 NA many TGTGCCAGCAGCTTAGTAGGGACTAACTATGGCTACACCTTC CASSLVGTNYGYTF
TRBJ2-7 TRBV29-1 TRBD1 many TGCAGCGTTGAGGCCATGACAGGGGAGGCCTACGAGCAGTACTTC CSVEAMTGEAYEQYF
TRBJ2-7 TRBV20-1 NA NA TGCAGTGCTAGAGATAACCCGCGGGTTGGGACCTACGAGCAGTACTTC CSARDNPRVGTYEQYF
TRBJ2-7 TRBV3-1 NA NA TGTGCCAGCAGCCAAGACCCGAGTTACCAGCAGTACTTC CASSQDPSYQQYF
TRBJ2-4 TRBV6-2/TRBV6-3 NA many TGTGCCAGCAGTAGGCGAGGGGACCTAGCCAAAAACATTCAGTACTTC CASSRRGDLAKNIQYF
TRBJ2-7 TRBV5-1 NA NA TGCGCCAGCAGCGACCTGATAGGGGGGTCCTACGAGCAGTACTTC CASSDLIGGSYEQYF
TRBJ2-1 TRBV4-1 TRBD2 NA TGCGCCAGCAGCCAAGATGAGCGGGAGATGGGTGAGCAGTTCTTC CASSQDEREMGEQFF
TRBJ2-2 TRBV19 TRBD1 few TGTGCCAGTAGGGCCGGGACAGGGTTCGGGGAGCTGTTTTTT CASRAGTGFGELFF
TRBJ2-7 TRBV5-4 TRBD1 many TGTGCCAGCAGCTTGGACAGGGGAGTAAGCTACGAGCAGTACTTC CASSLDRGVSYEQYF
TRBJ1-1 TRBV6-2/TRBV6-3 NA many TGTGCCAGCAGCCAACAGAGTCCTGAAGCTTTCTTT CASSQQSPEAFF
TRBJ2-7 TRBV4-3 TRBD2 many TGCGCCAGCAGCCAATCACCAATTAGCGGGGGTCCGTCCTACGAGCAGTACTTC CASSQSPISGGPSYEQYF
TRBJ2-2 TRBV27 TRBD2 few TGTGCCAGCAACGGGGGGGGCGGGGAGCTGTTTTTT CASNGGGGELFF
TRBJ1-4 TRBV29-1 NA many TGCAGCGTGGGACTAGGGCCGGGGCGTGAAAAACTGTTTTTT CSVGLGPGREKLFF
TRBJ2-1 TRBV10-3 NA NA TGTGCCATCAGTGACCACGAATTGGTTGGGGGCTACTATGAGCAGTTCTTC CAISDHELVGGYYEQFF
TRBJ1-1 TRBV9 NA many TGTGCCAGCAGCCCCCCAACCGGGGACACTGAAGCTTTCTTT CASSPPTGDTEAFF
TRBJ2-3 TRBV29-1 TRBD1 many TGCAGCGTTGCGGACAGGGTCAGTGGGTATTTT CSVADRVSGYF
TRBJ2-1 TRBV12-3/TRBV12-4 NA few TGTGCCAGCAGTTTGGAGTTTCCAAAGCAGTTCTTC CASSLEFPKQFF
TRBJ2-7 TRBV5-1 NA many TGCGCCAGCAGCTTGGCGTCAAACGCCTACGAGCAGTACTTC CASSLASNAYEQYF
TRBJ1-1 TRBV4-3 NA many TGCGCCAGCAGCCAAGAGTGGAGGGGGGACACTGAAGCTTTCTTT CASSQEWRGDTEAFF
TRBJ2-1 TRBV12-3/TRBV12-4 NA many TGTGCCAGCAGTGAGGGGCTAGAGCAGTTCTTC CASSEGLEQFF
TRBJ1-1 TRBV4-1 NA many TGCGCCAGCAGATCCCCCACTGAAGCTTTCTTT CASRSPTEAFF
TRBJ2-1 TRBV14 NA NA TGTGCCAGCAGCCAAACCACTAGCCGATACTACAATGAGCAGTTCTTC CASSQTTSRYYNEQFF
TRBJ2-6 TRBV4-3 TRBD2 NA TGCGCCAGCAGCCCCGGACTAGCGGGTCACTCTGGGGCCAACGTCCTGACTTTC CASSPGLAGHSGANVLTF
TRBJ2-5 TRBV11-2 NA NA TGTGCCAGCAGCCCCACCAGGGAGACCCAGTACTTC CASSPTRETQYF
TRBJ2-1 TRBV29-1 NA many TGCAGCGTTGAAGAAGGGGGAGGGCCGGGGTACAATGAGCAGTTCTTC CSVEEGGGPGYNEQFF
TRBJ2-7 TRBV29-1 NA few TGCAGCGTTGTGCAGATAAGCTCCTACGAGCAGTACTTC CSVVQISSYEQYF
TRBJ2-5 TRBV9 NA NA TGTGCCAGCAGCCCCGGTGGCTCGCCTCAAGAGACCCAGTACTTC CASSPGGSPQETQYF